These 9 T cell receptor beta chains were all obtained from the same sample, sequenced in a study of OX40 agonist ivuxolimab in advanced cancers. Libraries were prepared by immunoSEQ multiplex PCR; TCRdb keeps only in-frame clonotypes and omits some of them. The sample yields 95,000 to 150,000 clones, approximately 92% seen once. The input for sequencing was CD4+ or CD8+ T cells sorted from blood, taken in a trial of the OX40 agonist ivuxolimab. These receptors were collected from an adult with an advanced solid tumor such as melanoma, head and neck, liver or kidney cancer.

The genes are TRBV7-9 and TRBJ2-7, with 14 nucleotides matching TRBD2. The CDR3 is 16 amino acids. V was clipped by 5 bases and J by 6 bases; unmatched bases: 9. The germline V gene encodes CDR1 SEHNR and CDR2 FQNEAQ (reference sequence). CDR3 DNA: TGTGCCAGCAGCCCCGTGGGACTAGCGGGGGACCTCGAGCAGTACTTC. The encoded protein is CASSPVGLAGDLEQYF.

This sequence joins TRBV5-1 and TRBJ2-3; 11 positions match TRBD1. The CDR3 loop spans 14 amino acids. Germline CDR1 is SGHRS and CDR2 is YFSETQ. V was pared by 3 bases and J by 5 bases, with 2 bases of the junction left unmatched. The CDR3 spells CASSWTGGEDTQYF. DNA of the CDR3: TGCGCCAGCAGCTGGACAGGGGGCGAAGATACGCAGTATTTT. Using reference TRBV5-1 and TRBJ2-3 for the parts outside the CDR3, the full variable domain is KAGVTQTPRYLIKTRGQQVTLSCSPISGHRSVSWYQQTPGQGLQFLFEYFSETQRNKGNFPGRFSGRQFSNSRSEMNVSTLELGDSALYLCASSWTGGEDTQYFGPGTRLTVL.

The chain is built from TRBV27 and TRBJ2-1, with 8 nucleotides matching TRBD1. CDR1 and CDR2 (germline): MNHEY, SMNVEV (reference sequence). With V trimmed by 5 bases and J by 0 bases, 3 bases remained unmatched. This CDR3 spans 15 amino acids. The CDR3 is CASSPGTGSYNEQFF. The CDR3 region has the DNA TGTGCCAGCAGTCCCGGGACAGGCTCCTACAATGAGCAGTTCTTC.

The chain joins TRBV2 to TRBJ2-3, with 7 bases aligning to TRBD2. The CDR3 consists of 13 residues. V gave up 5 bases and J gave up 6 bases; unmatched junction bases: 5. Looked up from germline, CDR1 is SNHLY and CDR2 is FYNNEI. The CDR3 loop is CASSQGGSDTQYF. The CDR3 DNA follows: TGTGCCAGCAGTCAGGGAGGGAGCGATACGCAGTATTTT.

This rearrangement joins TRBV2 to TRBJ2-1; 13 positions match TRBD2. Per the germline V gene, CDR1 is SNHLY and CDR2 is FYNNEI. The trim removed 6 bases at V and 8 bases at J, leaving 10 bases unmatched. The length of the CDR3 is 16 residues. This chain's CDR3 is CASSRLAGGPTHEQFF. DNA of the CDR3: TGTGCCAGCAGCAGACTAGCGGGAGGCCCCACCCATGAGCAGTTCTTC.

This chain links TRBV5-1 with TRBJ2-1; 11 bases agree with TRBD2. The V gene's germline CDR1 is SGHRS and CDR2 YFSETQ. This CDR3 contains 16 residues. V gave up 4 bases and J gave up 7 bases; unmatched junction bases: 10. This CDR3 is CASSPLAGGLRNEQFF. The CDR3 bases are TGCGCCAGCAGCCCCTTAGCGGGGGGGCTTAGGAATGAGCAGTTCTTC.

V and J are TRBV7-9 and TRBJ2-5; 8 nucleotides match TRBD2. Germline CDR1 and CDR2: SEHNR and FQNEAQ (reference sequence). The junction had 3 bases not matched to a gene; V was cut back by 5 bases and J by 1 base. The length of the CDR3 is 14 residues. The CDR3 loop reads CASSQGLAQETQYF. The CDR3 nucleotides read TGTGCCAGCAGCCAAGGACTAGCCCAAGAGACCCAGTACTTC.

The chain employs TRBV29-1 and TRBJ1-2; D may be TRBD1 (6 bases). CDR3 size: 14 residues. The V end was cut by 3 bases, the J end by 1 base, with 12 bases between. CDR1 and CDR2 from the germline V gene are SQVTM and ANQGSEA. The CDR3 bases are TGCAGCGTTGAGGTCAGGGGTAATAACTATGGCTACACCTTC. Its translation: CSVEVRGNNYGYTF.

This clone appeared a single time. The genes are TRBV19 and TRBJ2-7; maybe TRBD1 (6 bases). This CDR3 is built from 18 residues. V was clipped by 0 bases and J by 1 base, with 19 bases between them. Germline V gene data show CDR1 as LNHDA and CDR2 as SQIVND (reference sequence). CDR3 sequence: CASSIDTLGTSGSYEQYF. The CDR3 nucleotides read TGTGCCAGTAGTATAGATACGCTCGGGACATCGGGTTCCTACGAGCAGTACTTC.